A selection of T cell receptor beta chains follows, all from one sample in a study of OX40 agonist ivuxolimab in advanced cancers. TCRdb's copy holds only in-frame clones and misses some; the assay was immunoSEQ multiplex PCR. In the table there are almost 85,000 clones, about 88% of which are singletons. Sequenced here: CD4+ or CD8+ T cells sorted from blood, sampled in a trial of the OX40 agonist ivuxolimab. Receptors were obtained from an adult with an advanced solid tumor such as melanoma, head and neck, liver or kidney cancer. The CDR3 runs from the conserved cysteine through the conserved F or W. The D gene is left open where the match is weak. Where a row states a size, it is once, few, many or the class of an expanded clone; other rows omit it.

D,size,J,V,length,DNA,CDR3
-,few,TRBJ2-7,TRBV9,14,TGTGCCAGCAGCGGTAGAGGGGCAACTTACGAGCAGTACTTC,CASSGRGATYEQYF
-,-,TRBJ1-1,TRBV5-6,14,TGTGCCAGCAGCTCCTCGGGGGGTAGTACTGAAGCTTTCTTT,CASSSSGGSTEAFF
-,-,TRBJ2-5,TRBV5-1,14,TGCGCCAGCAGCTTGATCGGCAGGCAAGAGACCCAGTACTTC,CASSLIGRQETQYF
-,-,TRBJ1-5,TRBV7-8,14,TGTGCCAGCAGCCCGGACCCATTAAATCAGCCCCAGCATTTT,CASSPDPLNQPQHF
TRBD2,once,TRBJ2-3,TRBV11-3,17,TGTGCCAGCAGCTTATCCTTGACTAGCGGGAGTGCAGATACGCAGTATTTT,CASSLSLTSGSADTQYF
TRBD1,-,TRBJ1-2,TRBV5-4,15,TGTGCCAGCAGCTTGGTGGCAGGGGGCAACTATGGCTACACCTTC,CASSLVAGGNYGYTF
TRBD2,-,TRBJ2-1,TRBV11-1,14,TGTGCCAGCACCCCAGGGACTACCTACAATGAGCAGTTCTTC,CASTPGTTYNEQFF
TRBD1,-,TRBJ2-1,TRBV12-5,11,TGTGCTAGTGCCAGGGGGTGGGAGCAGTTCTTC,CASARGWEQFF
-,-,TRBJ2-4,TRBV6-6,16,TGTGCCAGCAGTTACCCCGACGCGGTAGCCAAAAACATTCAGTACTTC,CASSYPDAVAKNIQYF
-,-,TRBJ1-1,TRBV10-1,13,TGCGCCAGCCGACGGACGGTAAACACTGAAGCTTTCTTT,CASRRTVNTEAFF
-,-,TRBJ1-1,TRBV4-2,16,TGTGCCAGCAGCCAGAGAATTGGGGGTGAGGGCACTGAAGCTTTCTTT,CASSQRIGGEGTEAFF
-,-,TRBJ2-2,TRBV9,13,TGTGCCAGCAGCGTAGATGTCTTCGGGGAGCTGTTTTTT,CASSVDVFGELFF
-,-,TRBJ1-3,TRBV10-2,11,TGCGCCAGCAACTCTGGAAACACCATATATTTT,CASNSGNTIYF
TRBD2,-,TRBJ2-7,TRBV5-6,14,TGTGCCAGCAGCTTCGCGGGAGTGTCCTACGAGCAGTACTTC,CASSFAGVSYEQYF
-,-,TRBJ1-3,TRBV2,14,TGTGCCAGCAGTCGCGTGAGCTCTGGAAACACCATATATTTT,CASSRVSSGNTIYF
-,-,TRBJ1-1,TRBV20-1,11,TGCAGTGCTCCGAGGACGGCTGAAGCTTTCTTT,CSAPRTAEAFF
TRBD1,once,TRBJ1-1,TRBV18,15,TGTGCCAGCTTTCGACAGACAGGGGGGAACACTGAAGCTTTCTTT,CASFRQTGGNTEAFF
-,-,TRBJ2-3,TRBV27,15,TGTGCCAGCACCCTGGGGAGGCCCAGCACAGATACGCAGTATTTT,CASTLGRPSTDTQYF
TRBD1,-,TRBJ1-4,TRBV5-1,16,TGCGCCAGCAGCTTGGATACCGGGACAGGGACTGAAAAACTGTTTTTT,CASSLDTGTGTEKLFF
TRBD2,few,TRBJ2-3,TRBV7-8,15,TGTGCCAGCAGCCTACTAGCGGGAGGTTCAGATACGCAGTATTTT,CASSLLAGGSDTQYF
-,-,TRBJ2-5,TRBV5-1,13,TGCGCCAGCAGCTTGGGGGTCCAAGAGACCCAGTACTTC,CASSLGVQETQYF
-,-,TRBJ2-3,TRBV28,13,TGTGCCAGCATCACACCCAACACAGATACGCAGTATTTT,CASITPNTDTQYF
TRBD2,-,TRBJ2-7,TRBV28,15,TGTGCCAGCACCTGGGGCGCGGGAGGCCACCGGGAGCAGTACTTC,CASTWGAGGHREQYF
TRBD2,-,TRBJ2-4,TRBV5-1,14,TGCGCCAGCAGCTGGGAGGGGGCCAAAAACATTCAGTACTTC,CASSWEGAKNIQYF
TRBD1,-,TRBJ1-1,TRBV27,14,TGTGCCAGCAACCGGTTTGTAGGGGGCTCTGAAGCTTTCTTT,CASNRFVGGSEAFF
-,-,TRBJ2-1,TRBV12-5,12,TGTGCTAGCGATCATACTTACAATGAGCAGTTCTTC,CASDHTYNEQFF
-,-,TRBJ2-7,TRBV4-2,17,TGTGCCAGCAGCCAAGATCCCTTAGGGGGAGAGGTGTACGAGCAGTACTTC,CASSQDPLGGEVYEQYF
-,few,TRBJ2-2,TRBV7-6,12,TGTGCCAGCAGCTCAAACACCGGGGAGCTGTTTTTT,CASSSNTGELFF
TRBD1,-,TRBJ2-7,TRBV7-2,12,TGTGCCAGCAGCGAGACAGGGTACGAGCAGTACTTC,CASSETGYEQYF
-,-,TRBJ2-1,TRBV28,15,TGTGCCAGCTCCTTGGTGGACCTCTCTTACAATGAGCAGTTCTTC,CASSLVDLSYNEQFF
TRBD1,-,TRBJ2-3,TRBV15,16,TGTGCCACCAGCAGAGGGTGGACAGGGGGAACAGATACGCAGTATTTT,CATSRGWTGGTDTQYF
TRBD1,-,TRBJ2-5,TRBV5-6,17,TGTGCCAGCAGCTTTTTCGAGACAGGGCCATCAAAAGAGACCCAGTACTTC,CASSFFETGPSKETQYF
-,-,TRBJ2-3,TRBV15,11,TGTGCCACCGGGAACTCAGATACGCAGTATTTT,CATGNSDTQYF
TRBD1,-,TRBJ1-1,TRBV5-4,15,TGTGCCAGCAGCCCCGAGACAGGGGTTTACACTGAAGCTTTCTTT,CASSPETGVYTEAFF
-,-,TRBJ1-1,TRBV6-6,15,TGTGCCAGCAGCTCCTTTAGCGGGCTGAACACTGAAGCTTTCTTT,CASSSFSGLNTEAFF
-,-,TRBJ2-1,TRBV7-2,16,TGTGCCAGCAGCTCGACGGGAGCTCGAGTTTACAATGAGCAGTTCTTC,CASSSTGARVYNEQFF
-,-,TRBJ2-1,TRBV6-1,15,TGTGCCAGTTTGAGGGACTTCGCTTTCTACAATGAGCAGTTCTTC,CASLRDFAFYNEQFF
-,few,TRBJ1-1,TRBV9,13,TGTGCCAGCAGCGTAGGACTGACCTCTGAAGCTTTCTTT,CASSVGLTSEAFF
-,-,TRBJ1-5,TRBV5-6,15,TGTGCCAGCAGCTTGGTTGGCCAGCAAAATCAGCCCCAGCATTTT,CASSLVGQQNQPQHF
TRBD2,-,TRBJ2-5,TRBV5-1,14,TGCGCCAGCAGGCTAACTAGCGGACAAGAGACCCAGTACTTC,CASRLTSGQETQYF
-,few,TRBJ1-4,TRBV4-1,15,TGCGCCAGCAGCCTCGGGGGGGGGCGCGGCGAAAAACTGTTTTTT,CASSLGGGRGEKLFF
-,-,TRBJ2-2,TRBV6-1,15,TGTGCCAGCATTCGAGCGGGTCTAAACACCGGGGAGCTGTTTTTT,CASIRAGLNTGELFF
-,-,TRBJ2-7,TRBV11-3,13,TGTGCCAGCAGCCCCCTTGGGAGCTACGAGCAGTACTTC,CASSPLGSYEQYF
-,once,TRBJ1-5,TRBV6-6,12,TGTGCCAGCAGTGGCCCCAATCAGCCCCAGCATTTT,CASSGPNQPQHF
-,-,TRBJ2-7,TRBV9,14,TGTGCCAGCAGCGTAGAAGGCGGAGCCTACGAGCAGTACTTC,CASSVEGGAYEQYF
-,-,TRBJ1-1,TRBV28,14,TGTGCCAGCAGTTCGGCGGGGGTGGGCACTGAAGCTTTCTTT,CASSSAGVGTEAFF
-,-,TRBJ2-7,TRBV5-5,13,TGTGCCAGCAGCTTTAGGGGGGCACGGGAGCAGTACTTC,CASSFRGAREQYF
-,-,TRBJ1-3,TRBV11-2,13,TGTGCCAGCAGCACCTCACCTGGGGACACCATATATTTT,CASSTSPGDTIYF
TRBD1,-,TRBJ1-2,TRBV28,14,TGTGCCGGAAGGAGACCGGGACAGGGGTATGGCTACACCTTC,CAGRRPGQGYGYTF
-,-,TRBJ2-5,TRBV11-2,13,TGTGCCAGCAGCTTAGATTTCGAGGAGACCCAGTACTTC,CASSLDFEETQYF
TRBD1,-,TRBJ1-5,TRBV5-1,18,TGCGCCAGCAGCCAGTCCCGGGACAGGGATCATAGCAATCAGCCCCAGCATTTT,CASSQSRDRDHSNQPQHF
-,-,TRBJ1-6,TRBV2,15,TGTGCCAGCGGGACACTAAGCTCCTATAATTCACCCCTCCACTTT,CASGTLSSYNSPLHF
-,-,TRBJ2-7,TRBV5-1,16,TGCGCCAGCGGGGAAGGGGAAGGGAGGCCTACCTACGAGCAGTACTTC,CASGEGEGRPTYEQYF
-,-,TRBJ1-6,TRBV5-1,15,TGCGCCAGCAGCTTGGGGGGACAAGGAAATTCACCCCTCCACTTT,CASSLGGQGNSPLHF
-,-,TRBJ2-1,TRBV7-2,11,TGTGCCAGCAGGATCTACAATGAGCAGTTCTTC,CASRIYNEQFF
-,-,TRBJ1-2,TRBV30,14,TGTGCCTGGAGTGTCATCAGGGTTCTCTATGGCTACACCTTC,CAWSVIRVLYGYTF
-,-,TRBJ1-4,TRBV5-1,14,TGCGCCAGCAGCTTGGGCAGCCCAAATGAAAAACTGTTTTTT,CASSLGSPNEKLFF
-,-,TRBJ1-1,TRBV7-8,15,TGTGCCAGCAGCCCCTCGGGGGGCTGGGTCACTGAAGCTTTCTTT,CASSPSGGWVTEAFF
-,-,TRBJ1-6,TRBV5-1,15,TGCGCCAGCAGCTCTGACATAATCGGTAATTCACCCCTCCACTTT,CASSSDIIGNSPLHF